This is a list of T cell receptor beta chains from one sample in a study of blood T cell repertoires in COVID-19. Produced via immunoSEQ multiplex PCR; TCRdb's table is partial and in-frame only. Of about 8,700 clones in the sample, more than 85% were seen once. Material for sequencing was peripheral blood. The receptors were sampled from a woman in her fifties or sixties with active COVID-19. CDR3s include the opening cysteine and the closing phenylalanine or tryptophan. The D gene is left open where the match is weak. Clone size is shown for a subset of rows, as once, few, many or a class of expanded clone.

CDR3nt: TGTGCCTGGAGTGTAGGGGCAGGGAAGGGCCAGCCCCAGCATTTT
CDR3aa: CAWSVGAGKGQPQHF
v_gene: TRBV30
j_gene: TRBJ1-5
abundance: once
d_gene: NA

CDR3nt: TGTGCCAGCAGTTCCTCGGAGCGGGAAATCGGGGAGCTGTTTTTT
CDR3aa: CASSSSEREIGELFF
v_gene: TRBV27
j_gene: TRBJ2-2
abundance: NA
d_gene: TRBD2

CDR3nt: TGTGCCAGTAGTTCTTCGGGGGCGAACACCGGGGAGCTGTTTTTT
CDR3aa: CASSSSGANTGELFF
v_gene: TRBV19
j_gene: TRBJ2-2
abundance: NA
d_gene: NA

CDR3nt: TGCGCCAGCAGTTATCAGGGGACCGGGGAGCTGTTTTTT
CDR3aa: CASSYQGTGELFF
v_gene: TRBV5-1
j_gene: TRBJ2-2
abundance: NA
d_gene: NA

CDR3nt: TGCGCCAGCAGCTCTGGGCAGATGAACACTGAAGCTTTCTTT
CDR3aa: CASSSGQMNTEAFF
v_gene: TRBV5-1
j_gene: TRBJ1-1
abundance: NA
d_gene: NA

CDR3nt: TGTGCCAGCAGCAGGGGGCCCGTACAGGCGGGTAGGACCCAGTACTTC
CDR3aa: CASSRGPVQAGRTQYF
v_gene: TRBV7-8
j_gene: TRBJ2-5
abundance: NA
d_gene: TRBD1

CDR3nt: TGCAGTGCTAGTGATACCGGGACAGTCGGCTACACCTTC
CDR3aa: CSASDTGTVGYTF
v_gene: TRBV20-1
j_gene: TRBJ1-2
abundance: NA
d_gene: TRBD1

CDR3nt: TGCAGCGTTCGGCAGGGGAGTTCGGGATATGGCTACACCTTC
CDR3aa: CSVRQGSSGYGYTF
v_gene: TRBV29-1
j_gene: TRBJ1-2
abundance: NA
d_gene: NA

CDR3nt: TGTGCCAGCAGCCCCCCCGTAATGGGACAGAGGTACGAGCAGTACTTC
CDR3aa: CASSPPVMGQRYEQYF
v_gene: TRBV7-9
j_gene: TRBJ2-7
abundance: NA
d_gene: TRBD1

CDR3nt: TGTGCCACCAGTGATTTGTGGGGCAACACAGATACGCAGTATTTT
CDR3aa: CATSDLWGNTDTQYF
v_gene: TRBV24-1
j_gene: TRBJ2-3
abundance: once
d_gene: NA

CDR3nt: TGTGCCAGCCGGAGACCGGGACAGGGGATGTCCGGCTACACCTTC
CDR3aa: CASRRPGQGMSGYTF
v_gene: TRBV27
j_gene: TRBJ1-2
abundance: NA
d_gene: TRBD1

CDR3nt: TGTGCCAGCAGCTCGGGACTAGCGGGAGAGAGAAGCACAGATACGCAGTATTTT
CDR3aa: CASSSGLAGERSTDTQYF
v_gene: TRBV7-3
j_gene: TRBJ2-3
abundance: NA
d_gene: TRBD2

CDR3nt: TGCGCCAGCAGCATGGGGACAGGGGGGATGCAGCCCCAGCATTTT
CDR3aa: CASSMGTGGMQPQHF
v_gene: TRBV5-1
j_gene: TRBJ1-5
abundance: NA
d_gene: TRBD1

CDR3nt: TGTGCCAGCAGCTTAGATATAAGGCCTTCGGGGGACAATGAGCAGTTCTTC
CDR3aa: CASSLDIRPSGDNEQFF
v_gene: TRBV11-2
j_gene: TRBJ2-1
abundance: NA
d_gene: NA

CDR3nt: TGTGCCAGCAGCCAAGTTTTGGGCTTTCGGGAGACCCAGTACTTC
CDR3aa: CASSQVLGFRETQYF
v_gene: TRBV3-1/TRBV3-2
j_gene: TRBJ2-5
abundance: NA
d_gene: NA

CDR3nt: TGTGCCAGCAGCCAAGTAAATACGAACACCGGGGAGCTGTTTTTT
CDR3aa: CASSQVNTNTGELFF
v_gene: TRBV3-1/TRBV3-2
j_gene: TRBJ2-2
abundance: NA
d_gene: NA

CDR3nt: TGTGCCAGCAGTTACTCAGTGGGCCTTGGAAACACCATATATTTT
CDR3aa: CASSYSVGLGNTIYF
v_gene: TRBV6-5
j_gene: TRBJ1-3
abundance: NA
d_gene: NA

CDR3nt: TGTGCCAGCAGTCCGCAGGGACTAGCGGGCCCCTACGAGCAGTACTTC
CDR3aa: CASSPQGLAGPYEQYF
v_gene: TRBV27
j_gene: TRBJ2-7
abundance: NA
d_gene: TRBD2

CDR3nt: TGTGCCAGTAGCCGCGGACTAGCGGCGTCCTACAATGAGCAGTTCTTC
CDR3aa: CASSRGLAASYNEQFF
v_gene: TRBV19
j_gene: TRBJ2-1
abundance: NA
d_gene: TRBD2

CDR3nt: TGTGCCAGCAGAATGAGCGGGAACCTATACAATGAGCAGTTCTTC
CDR3aa: CASRMSGNLYNEQFF
v_gene: TRBV2
j_gene: TRBJ2-1
abundance: NA
d_gene: TRBD2

CDR3nt: TGTGCCAGCAGCTTAGGACTCTCCGCCGGGACAGCAACAGATACGCAGTATTTT
CDR3aa: CASSLGLSAGTATDTQYF
v_gene: TRBV7-6
j_gene: TRBJ2-3
abundance: NA
d_gene: TRBD1

CDR3nt: TGTGCCAGTAGTCTTCGACTCGGGACTAATGAAAAACTGTTTTTT
CDR3aa: CASSLRLGTNEKLFF
v_gene: TRBV19
j_gene: TRBJ1-4
abundance: NA
d_gene: NA

CDR3nt: TGTGCCAGCTCACCTCCCGGACTAGCGGGACAATTCTTC
CDR3aa: CASSPPGLAGQFF
v_gene: TRBV18
j_gene: TRBJ2-1
abundance: NA
d_gene: TRBD2

CDR3nt: TGTGCCAGCAGCCAAGAGGGACAGGGGAGATCTCTTTCCTACGAGCAGTACTTC
CDR3aa: CASSQEGQGRSLSYEQYF
v_gene: TRBV3-1/TRBV3-2
j_gene: TRBJ2-7
abundance: NA
d_gene: TRBD1

CDR3nt: TGTGCCACCAGCAGTAGAACAGGGGTAAATGAAAAACTGTTTTTT
CDR3aa: CATSSRTGVNEKLFF
v_gene: TRBV15
j_gene: TRBJ1-4
abundance: NA
d_gene: TRBD1

CDR3nt: TGTGCCAGCAGCGTAGGATGGACAGGCGAGCAGTACTTC
CDR3aa: CASSVGWTGEQYF
v_gene: TRBV9
j_gene: TRBJ2-7
abundance: NA
d_gene: TRBD1

CDR3nt: TGTGCCAGCAGCTTATCACAGACCTACGAGCAGTACTTC
CDR3aa: CASSLSQTYEQYF
v_gene: TRBV11-2
j_gene: TRBJ2-7
abundance: NA
d_gene: NA

CDR3nt: TGTGCCAGCAGCTTAGTCCCGGGAGCTAGCGGTTTCTACGAGCAGTACTTC
CDR3aa: CASSLVPGASGFYEQYF
v_gene: TRBV7-2
j_gene: TRBJ2-7
abundance: NA
d_gene: TRBD2

CDR3nt: TGCGCCAGCAGCTTGTCCAGGGGGAACACTGAAGCTTTCTTT
CDR3aa: CASSLSRGNTEAFF
v_gene: TRBV5-1
j_gene: TRBJ1-1
abundance: NA
d_gene: NA

CDR3nt: TGTGCCAGCAGCTTAGTTCGACAGGGAAGCTACTATAATTCACCCCTCCACTTT
CDR3aa: CASSLVRQGSYYNSPLHF
v_gene: TRBV7-2
j_gene: TRBJ1-6
abundance: NA
d_gene: TRBD1

CDR3nt: TGTGCCAGCAGCTTGCCGGACAGGGGAATAGATACGCAGTATTTT
CDR3aa: CASSLPDRGIDTQYF
v_gene: TRBV5-6
j_gene: TRBJ2-3
abundance: NA
d_gene: TRBD1

CDR3nt: TGTGCCAGCAGCCAAAGAAGGACGGGAAGAACCTACGAGCAGTACTTC
CDR3aa: CASSQRRTGRTYEQYF
v_gene: TRBV4-2
j_gene: TRBJ2-7
abundance: NA
d_gene: NA

CDR3nt: TGTGCCAGCAGCCAAGATCTTGAAGCGGGACTCACAGATACGCAGTATTTT
CDR3aa: CASSQDLEAGLTDTQYF
v_gene: TRBV4-2
j_gene: TRBJ2-3
abundance: NA
d_gene: TRBD2

CDR3nt: TGTGCCAGCAGTCCGGGGTGGACAGCCTATGGCTACACCTTC
CDR3aa: CASSPGWTAYGYTF
v_gene: TRBV6-5
j_gene: TRBJ1-2
abundance: NA
d_gene: NA

CDR3nt: TGTGTCAGAAGGGTCGTGAGAGGGGGCAAAGAGACCCAGTACTTC
CDR3aa: CVRRVVRGGKETQYF
v_gene: TRBV7-5
j_gene: TRBJ2-5
abundance: NA
d_gene: NA

CDR3nt: TGTGCCAGTAGTATACTAGCTGAAAGGGGGGAGCAGTTCTTC
CDR3aa: CASSILAERGEQFF
v_gene: TRBV19
j_gene: TRBJ2-1
abundance: NA
d_gene: NA

CDR3nt: TGTGCCAGCAGCTTAATGTGGAGCGATGAGCAGTTCTTC
CDR3aa: CASSLMWSDEQFF
v_gene: TRBV7-3
j_gene: TRBJ2-1
abundance: once
d_gene: NA

CDR3nt: TGTGCCAGCAGTTTAGAGGGGGGGACTAACTATGGCTACACCTTC
CDR3aa: CASSLEGGTNYGYTF
v_gene: TRBV27
j_gene: TRBJ1-2
abundance: NA
d_gene: NA

CDR3nt: TGTGCCAGCAGCTTGGTGTCGCGTCCGAACACTGAAGCTTTCTTT
CDR3aa: CASSLVSRPNTEAFF
v_gene: TRBV5-5
j_gene: TRBJ1-1
abundance: NA
d_gene: NA

CDR3nt: TGCAGCGTTGAAGATCTTCAGGGAGCTTTCTTT
CDR3aa: CSVEDLQGAFF
v_gene: TRBV29-1
j_gene: TRBJ1-1
abundance: NA
d_gene: NA

CDR3nt: TGCGCCAGCAGCTTCGAGGGGGCTGATTCACCCCTCCACTTT
CDR3aa: CASSFEGADSPLHF
v_gene: TRBV5-1
j_gene: TRBJ1-6
abundance: NA
d_gene: TRBD1

CDR3nt: TGTGCCAGCAGTGCCCGGACTAGCGGGAGTGGCACAGATACGCAGTATTTT
CDR3aa: CASSARTSGSGTDTQYF
v_gene: TRBV6-1
j_gene: TRBJ2-3
abundance: NA
d_gene: TRBD2

CDR3nt: TGTGCCAGCAGTCCGGGACACTCTGAAGCTTTCTTT
CDR3aa: CASSPGHSEAFF
v_gene: TRBV9
j_gene: TRBJ1-1
abundance: NA
d_gene: NA

CDR3nt: TGTGCCAGCAGGAGGTTTTCAAGGCGACTAGCGGGAGTAGGTGAGCAGTTCTTC
CDR3aa: CASRRFSRRLAGVGEQFF
v_gene: TRBV27
j_gene: TRBJ2-1
abundance: NA
d_gene: TRBD2

CDR3nt: TGTGCCAGCAGCTTGGCCGGCGGCCCCGCCTACGAGCAGTACTTC
CDR3aa: CASSLAGGPAYEQYF
v_gene: TRBV5-5
j_gene: TRBJ2-7
abundance: NA
d_gene: NA

CDR3nt: TGTGCCAGCAGCCTTCTAGCGGGATTTCAAGAGACCCAGTACTTC
CDR3aa: CASSLLAGFQETQYF
v_gene: TRBV11-2
j_gene: TRBJ2-5
abundance: NA
d_gene: TRBD2

CDR3nt: TGTGCCAGCAGTTACTCGAGGGGGTTAGGGCAGTACTTC
CDR3aa: CASSYSRGLGQYF
v_gene: TRBV6-5
j_gene: TRBJ2-7
abundance: NA
d_gene: NA

CDR3nt: TGTGCCAGCAGTTTGGTAGGTGCGGCCTACGAGCAGTACTTC
CDR3aa: CASSLVGAAYEQYF
v_gene: TRBV28
j_gene: TRBJ2-7
abundance: NA
d_gene: NA

CDR3nt: TGTGCCAGCAGGGGTCGGACGGGAGAGAATGAGCAGTTCTTC
CDR3aa: CASRGRTGENEQFF
v_gene: TRBV2
j_gene: TRBJ2-1
abundance: NA
d_gene: NA

CDR3nt: TGTGCCAGCAGCCCGGGACAGGGGTCCGAGCAGTACTTC
CDR3aa: CASSPGQGSEQYF
v_gene: TRBV12-3/TRBV12-4
j_gene: TRBJ2-7
abundance: once
d_gene: TRBD1

CDR3nt: TGTGCCAGCTCACCACTCCCACCGGGACAGGGAGATGAAAAACTGTTTTTT
CDR3aa: CASSPLPPGQGDEKLFF
v_gene: TRBV18
j_gene: TRBJ1-4
abundance: NA
d_gene: TRBD1

CDR3nt: TGCAGCGCCCGGGGAGGGGATATGAACACTGAAGCTTTCTTT
CDR3aa: CSARGGDMNTEAFF
v_gene: TRBV29-1
j_gene: TRBJ1-1
abundance: NA
d_gene: NA

CDR3nt: TGTGCCACCAGCAGAGCTAGCGATTCCTACGAGCAGTACTTC
CDR3aa: CATSRASDSYEQYF
v_gene: TRBV15
j_gene: TRBJ2-7
abundance: NA
d_gene: NA

CDR3nt: TGCAGTGCTATTGACAGGACTAGGGGGAGCACAGATACGCAGTATTTT
CDR3aa: CSAIDRTRGSTDTQYF
v_gene: TRBV20-1
j_gene: TRBJ2-3
abundance: NA
d_gene: NA